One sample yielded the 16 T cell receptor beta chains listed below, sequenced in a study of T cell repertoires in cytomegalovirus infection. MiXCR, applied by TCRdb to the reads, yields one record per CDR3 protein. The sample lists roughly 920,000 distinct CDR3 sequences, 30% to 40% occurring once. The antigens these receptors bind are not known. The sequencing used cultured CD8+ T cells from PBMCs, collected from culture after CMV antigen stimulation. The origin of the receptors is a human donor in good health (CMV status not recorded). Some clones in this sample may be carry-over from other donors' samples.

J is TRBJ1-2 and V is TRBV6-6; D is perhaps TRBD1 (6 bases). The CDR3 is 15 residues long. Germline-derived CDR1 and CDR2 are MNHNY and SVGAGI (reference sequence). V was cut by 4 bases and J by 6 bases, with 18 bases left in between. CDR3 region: CASSSRGSGGHGYTF. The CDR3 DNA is TGTGCCAGCAGTTCCCGAGGGAGTGGGGGCCATGGCTACACCTTC.

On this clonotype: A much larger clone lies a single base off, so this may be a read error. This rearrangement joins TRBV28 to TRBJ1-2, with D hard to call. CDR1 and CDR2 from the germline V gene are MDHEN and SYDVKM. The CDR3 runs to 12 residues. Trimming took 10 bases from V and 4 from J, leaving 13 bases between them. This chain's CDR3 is CANTPGRYGYTF. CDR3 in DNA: TGTGCCAACACTCCCGGGCGCTATGGCTACACCTTC.

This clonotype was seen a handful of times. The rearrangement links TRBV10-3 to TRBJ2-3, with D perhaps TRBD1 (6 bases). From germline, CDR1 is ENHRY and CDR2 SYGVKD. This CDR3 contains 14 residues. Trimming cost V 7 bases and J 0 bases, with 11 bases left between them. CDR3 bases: TGTGCCATCACGGCCGGACAGAGCACAGATACGCAGTATTTT. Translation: CAITAGQSTDTQYF.

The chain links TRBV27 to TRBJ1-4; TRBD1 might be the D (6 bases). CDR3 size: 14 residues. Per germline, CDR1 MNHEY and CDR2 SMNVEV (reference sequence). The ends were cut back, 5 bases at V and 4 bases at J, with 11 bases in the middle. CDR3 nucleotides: TGTGCCAGCAGTCTAATACAGGGTAATGAAAAACTGTTTTTT. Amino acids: CASSLIQGNEKLFF.

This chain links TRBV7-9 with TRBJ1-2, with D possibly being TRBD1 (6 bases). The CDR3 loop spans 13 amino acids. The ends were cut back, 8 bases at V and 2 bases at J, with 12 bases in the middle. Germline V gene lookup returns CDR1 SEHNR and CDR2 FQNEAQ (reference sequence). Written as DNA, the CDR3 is TGTGCCAGCGGGGAACAGGGAAACTATGGCTACACCTTC. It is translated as CASGEQGNYGYTF.

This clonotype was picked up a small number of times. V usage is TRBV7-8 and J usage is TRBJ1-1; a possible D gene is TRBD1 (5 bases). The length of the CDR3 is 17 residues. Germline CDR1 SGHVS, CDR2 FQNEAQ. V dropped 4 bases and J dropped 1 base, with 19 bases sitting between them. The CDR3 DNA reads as TGTGCCAGCAGCTCGATGGGGGAATTGAGAGGGAACACTGAAGCTTTCTTT. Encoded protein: CASSSMGELRGNTEAFF.

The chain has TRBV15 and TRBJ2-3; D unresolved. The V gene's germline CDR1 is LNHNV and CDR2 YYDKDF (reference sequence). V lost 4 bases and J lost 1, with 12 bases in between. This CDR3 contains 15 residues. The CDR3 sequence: CATSIRATGTDTQYF. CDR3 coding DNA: TGTGCCACCAGCATACGAGCTACCGGCACAGATACGCAGTATTTT.

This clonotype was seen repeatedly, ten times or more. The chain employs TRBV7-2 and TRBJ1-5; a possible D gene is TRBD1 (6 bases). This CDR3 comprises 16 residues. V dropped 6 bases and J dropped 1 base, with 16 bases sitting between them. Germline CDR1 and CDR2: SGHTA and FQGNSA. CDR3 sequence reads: CASSLTGIHSNQPQHF. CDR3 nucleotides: TGTGCCAGCAGTCTAACAGGGATTCACAGCAATCAGCCCCAGCATTTT. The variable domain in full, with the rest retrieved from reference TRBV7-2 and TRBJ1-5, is GAGVSQSPSNKVTEKGKDVELRCDPISGHTALYWYRQSLGQGLEFLIYFQGNSAPDKSGLPSDRFSAERTGGSVSTLTIQRTQQEDSAVYLCASSLTGIHSNQPQHFGDGTRLSIL.

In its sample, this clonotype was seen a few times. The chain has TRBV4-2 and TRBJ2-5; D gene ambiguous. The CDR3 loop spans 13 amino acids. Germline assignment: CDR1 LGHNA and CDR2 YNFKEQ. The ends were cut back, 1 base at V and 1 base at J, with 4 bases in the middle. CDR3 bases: TGTGCCAGCAGCCAAGTTAGCCAAGAGACCCAGTACTTC. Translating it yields CASSQVSQETQYF.

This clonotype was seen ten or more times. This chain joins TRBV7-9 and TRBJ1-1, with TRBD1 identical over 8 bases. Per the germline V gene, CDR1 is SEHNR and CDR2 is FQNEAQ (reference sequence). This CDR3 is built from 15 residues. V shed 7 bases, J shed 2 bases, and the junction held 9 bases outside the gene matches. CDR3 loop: CASITGAGGNTEAFF. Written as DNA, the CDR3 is TGTGCCAGCATTACGGGGGCAGGGGGCAACACTGAAGCTTTCTTT.

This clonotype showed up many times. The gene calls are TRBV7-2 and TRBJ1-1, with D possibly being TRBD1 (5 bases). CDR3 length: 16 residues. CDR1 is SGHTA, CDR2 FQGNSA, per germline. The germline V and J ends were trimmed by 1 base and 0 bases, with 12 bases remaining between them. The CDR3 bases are TGTGCCAGCAGCTTAGGGGGGTTCAGGATGAACACTGAAGCTTTCTTT. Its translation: CASSLGGFRMNTEAFF.

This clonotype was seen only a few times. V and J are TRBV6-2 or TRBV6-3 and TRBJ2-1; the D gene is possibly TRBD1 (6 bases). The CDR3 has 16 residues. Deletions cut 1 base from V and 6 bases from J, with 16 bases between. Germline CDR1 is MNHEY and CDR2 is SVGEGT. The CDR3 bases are TGTGCCAGCAGTTACTTAGACCCGGTACAGGGCAATGAGCAGTTCTTC. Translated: CASSYLDPVQGNEQFF.

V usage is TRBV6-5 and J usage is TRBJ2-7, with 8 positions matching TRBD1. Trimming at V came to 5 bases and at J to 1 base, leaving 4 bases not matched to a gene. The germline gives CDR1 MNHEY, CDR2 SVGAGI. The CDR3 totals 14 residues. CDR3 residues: CASSKWTGSYEQYF. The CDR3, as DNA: TGTGCCAGCAGTAAATGGACAGGGTCCTACGAGCAGTACTTC.

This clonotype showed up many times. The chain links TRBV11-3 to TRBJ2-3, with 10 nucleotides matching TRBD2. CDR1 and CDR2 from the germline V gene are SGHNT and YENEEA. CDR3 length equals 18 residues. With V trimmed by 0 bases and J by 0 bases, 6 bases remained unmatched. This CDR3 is CASSLEHSGGASTDTQYF. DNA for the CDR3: TGTGCCAGCAGCTTAGAACACAGCGGGGGGGCTAGCACAGATACGCAGTATTTT.

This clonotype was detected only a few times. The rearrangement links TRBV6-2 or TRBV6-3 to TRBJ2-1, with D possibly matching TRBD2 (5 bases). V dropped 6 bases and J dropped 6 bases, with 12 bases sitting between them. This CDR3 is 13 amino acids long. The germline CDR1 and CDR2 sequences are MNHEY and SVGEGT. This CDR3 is CASSQSGLNEQFF. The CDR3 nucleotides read TGTGCCAGCAGCCAAAGCGGCCTCAATGAGCAGTTCTTC.

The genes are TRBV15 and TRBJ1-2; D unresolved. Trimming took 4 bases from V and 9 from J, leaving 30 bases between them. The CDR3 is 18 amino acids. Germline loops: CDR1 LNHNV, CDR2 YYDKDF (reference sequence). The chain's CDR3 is CATSNPPSAGAMGNSYTF. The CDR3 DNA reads TGTGCCACCAGCAATCCACCCTCGGCAGGCGCTATGGGAAATAGCTACACCTTC.